This T cell receptor (beta chain) was retrieved from a study of blood T cell repertoires in COVID-19. Original methodology: Estimation of nucleated cell counts was performed using reference gene primer amplification. Here immunoSEQ multiplex PCR was the method, and the copy in TCRdb shows in-frame clones only, minus some. V, J and clone size are taken as reported in that table, and D and trimming were inferred from the DNA itself. The sample consists of under 200,000 clones, over 70% of them appearing once. Germline V gene lookup returns CDR1 SEHNR and CDR2 FQNEAQ (reference sequence). V lost 8 bases to trimming and J lost 5 bases; unmatched junction nucleotides: 8. This CDR3 region has 14 residues.

This receptor was identified in a man aged 45-65 years who had recovered from COVID-19. Sequenced material: PBMCs or T cells enriched from blood (not recorded which). This rearrangement joins TRBV7-9 to TRBJ2-3; 9 nucleotides match TRBD2. This chain's CDR3 is CASCPGLAKDTQYF. The CDR3 nucleotides are TGTGCCAGCTGCCCGGGACTAGCAAAAGATACGCAGTATTTT.